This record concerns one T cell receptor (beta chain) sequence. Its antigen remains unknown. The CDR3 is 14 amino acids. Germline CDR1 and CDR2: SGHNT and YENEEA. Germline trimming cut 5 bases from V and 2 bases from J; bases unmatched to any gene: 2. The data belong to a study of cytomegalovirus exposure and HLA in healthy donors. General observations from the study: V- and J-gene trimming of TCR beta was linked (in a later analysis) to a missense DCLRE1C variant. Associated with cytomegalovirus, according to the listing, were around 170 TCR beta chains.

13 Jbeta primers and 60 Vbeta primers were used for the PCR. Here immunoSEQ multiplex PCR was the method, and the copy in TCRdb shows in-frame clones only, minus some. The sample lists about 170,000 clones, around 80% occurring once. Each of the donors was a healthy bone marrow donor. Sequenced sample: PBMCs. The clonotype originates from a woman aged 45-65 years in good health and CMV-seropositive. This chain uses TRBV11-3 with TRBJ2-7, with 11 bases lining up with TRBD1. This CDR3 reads CASSPGQGAYEQYF. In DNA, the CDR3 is TGTGCCAGCAGCCCGGGACAGGGGGCCTACGAGCAGTACTTC.